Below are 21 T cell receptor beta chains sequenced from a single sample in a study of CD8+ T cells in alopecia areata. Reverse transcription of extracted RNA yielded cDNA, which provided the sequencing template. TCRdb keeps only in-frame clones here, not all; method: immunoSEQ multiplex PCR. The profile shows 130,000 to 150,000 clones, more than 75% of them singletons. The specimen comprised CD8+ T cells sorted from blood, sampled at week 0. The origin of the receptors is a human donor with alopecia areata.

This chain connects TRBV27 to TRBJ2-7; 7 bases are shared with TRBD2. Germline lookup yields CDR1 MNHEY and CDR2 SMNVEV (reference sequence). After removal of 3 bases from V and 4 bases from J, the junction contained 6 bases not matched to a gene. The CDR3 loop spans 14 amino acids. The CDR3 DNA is TGTGCCAGCAGTTTCGGCAGGGAGGGGTACGAGCAGTACTTC. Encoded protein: CASSFGREGYEQYF.

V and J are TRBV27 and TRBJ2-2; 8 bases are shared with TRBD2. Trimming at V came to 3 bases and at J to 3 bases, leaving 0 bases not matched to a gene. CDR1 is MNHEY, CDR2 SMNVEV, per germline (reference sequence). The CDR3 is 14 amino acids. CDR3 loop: CASSFGGDTGELFF. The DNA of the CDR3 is TGTGCCAGCAGTTTCGGGGGGGACACCGGGGAGCTGTTTTTT.

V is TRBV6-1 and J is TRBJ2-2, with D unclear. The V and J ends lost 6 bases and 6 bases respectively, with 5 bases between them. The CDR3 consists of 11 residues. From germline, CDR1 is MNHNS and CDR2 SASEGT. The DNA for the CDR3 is TGTGCCAGCAGCCCAGCCGGGGAGCTGTTTTTT. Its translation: CASSPAGELFF.

CDR3 bases: TGTGCCAGCAGCCCCGATTTTGTCGGGAGCTACGAGCAGTACTTC. Translation gives CASSPDFVGSYEQYF. The chain is built from TRBV11-2 and TRBJ2-7; the D gene is possibly TRBD2 (6 bases). The CDR3 has 15 amino acids. V dropped 5 bases and J dropped 3 bases, with 17 bases sitting between them. The germline CDR1 and CDR2 sequences are SGHAT and FQNNGV.

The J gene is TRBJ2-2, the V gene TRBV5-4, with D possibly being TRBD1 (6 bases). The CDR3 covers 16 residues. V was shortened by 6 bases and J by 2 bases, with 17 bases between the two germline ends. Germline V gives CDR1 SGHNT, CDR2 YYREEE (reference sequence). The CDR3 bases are TGTGCCAGCACCGACATCGGGACACACAACACCGGGGAGCTGTTTTTT. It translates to CASTDIGTHNTGELFF.

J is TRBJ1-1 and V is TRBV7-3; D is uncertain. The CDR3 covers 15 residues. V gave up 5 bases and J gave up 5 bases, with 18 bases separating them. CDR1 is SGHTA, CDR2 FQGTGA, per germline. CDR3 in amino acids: CASSPSGKRRTEAFF. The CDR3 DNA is TGTGCCAGCAGCCCTTCCGGGAAGAGGAGGACTGAAGCTTTCTTT.

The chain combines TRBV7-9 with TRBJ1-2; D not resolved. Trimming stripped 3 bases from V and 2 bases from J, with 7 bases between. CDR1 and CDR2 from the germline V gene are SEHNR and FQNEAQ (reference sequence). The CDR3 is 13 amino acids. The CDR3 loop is CASSLLTNYGYTF. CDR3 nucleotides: TGTGCCAGCAGCTTGTTGACCAACTATGGCTACACCTTC.

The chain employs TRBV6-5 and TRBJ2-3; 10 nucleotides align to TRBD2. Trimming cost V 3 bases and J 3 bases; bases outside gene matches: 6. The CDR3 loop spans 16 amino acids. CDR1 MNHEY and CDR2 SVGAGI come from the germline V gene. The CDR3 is CASSYISGGATDTQYF. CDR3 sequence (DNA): TGTGCCAGCAGTTATATAAGCGGGGGGGCTACAGATACGCAGTATTTT.

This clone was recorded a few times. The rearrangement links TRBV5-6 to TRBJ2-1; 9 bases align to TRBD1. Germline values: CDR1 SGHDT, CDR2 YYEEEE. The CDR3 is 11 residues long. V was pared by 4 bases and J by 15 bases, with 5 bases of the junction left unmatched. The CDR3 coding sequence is TGTGCCAGCAGCCGGGACAGGGCGACGTTCTTC. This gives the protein CASSRDRATFF. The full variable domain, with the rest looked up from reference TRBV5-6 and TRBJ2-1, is DAGVTQSPTHLIKTRGQQVTLRCSPKSGHDTVSWYQQALGQGPQFIFQYYEEEERQRGNFPDRFSGHQFPNYSSELNVNALLLGDSALYLCASSRDRATFFGPGTRLTVL.

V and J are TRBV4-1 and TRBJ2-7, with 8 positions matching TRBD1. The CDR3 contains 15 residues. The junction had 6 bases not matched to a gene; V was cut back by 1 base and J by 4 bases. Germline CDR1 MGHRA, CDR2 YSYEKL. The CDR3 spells CASSQVGGQEYEQYF. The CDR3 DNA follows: TGCGCCAGCAGCCAAGTTGGGGGACAGGAATACGAGCAGTACTTC.

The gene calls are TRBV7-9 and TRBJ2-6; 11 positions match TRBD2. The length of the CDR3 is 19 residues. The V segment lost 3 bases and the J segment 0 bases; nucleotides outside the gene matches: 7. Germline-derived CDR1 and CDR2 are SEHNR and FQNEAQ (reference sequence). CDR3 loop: CASSFAGTSGSSGANVLTF. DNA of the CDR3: TGTGCCAGCAGCTTTGCCGGGACTAGCGGCTCCTCTGGGGCCAACGTCCTGACTTTC.

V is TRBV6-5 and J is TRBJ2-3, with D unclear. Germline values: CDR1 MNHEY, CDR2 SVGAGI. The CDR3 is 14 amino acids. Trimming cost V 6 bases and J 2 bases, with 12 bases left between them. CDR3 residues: CASSYGRATDTQYF. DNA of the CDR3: TGTGCCAGCAGCTACGGACGAGCCACAGATACGCAGTATTTT.

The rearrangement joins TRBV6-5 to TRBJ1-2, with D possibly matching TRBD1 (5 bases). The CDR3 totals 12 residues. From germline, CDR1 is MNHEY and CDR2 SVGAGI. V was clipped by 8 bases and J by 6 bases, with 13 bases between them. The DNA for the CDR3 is TGTGCCAGCGGCAGGGATCTCCATGGCTACACCTTC. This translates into CASGRDLHGYTF.

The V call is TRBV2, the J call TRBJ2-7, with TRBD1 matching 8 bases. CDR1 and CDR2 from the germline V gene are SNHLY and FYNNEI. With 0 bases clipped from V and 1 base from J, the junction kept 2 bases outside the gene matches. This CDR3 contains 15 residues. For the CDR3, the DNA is TGTGCCAGCAGTGAAGCGGGACAGGTGTCCTACGAGCAGTACTTC. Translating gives CASSEAGQVSYEQYF.

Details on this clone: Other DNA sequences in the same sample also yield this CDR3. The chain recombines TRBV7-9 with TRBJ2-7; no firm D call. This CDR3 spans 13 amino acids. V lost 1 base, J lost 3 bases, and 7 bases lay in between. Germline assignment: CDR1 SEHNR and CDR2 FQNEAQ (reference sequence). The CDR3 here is CASSLETDYEQYF. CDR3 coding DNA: TGTGCCAGCAGCTTAGAAACCGACTACGAGCAGTACTTC.

DNA of the CDR3: TGTGCCAGCAGTCCCGGGACCCTCACCGGGGAGCTGTTTTTT. Translated: CASSPGTLTGELFF. The chain joins TRBV6-1 to TRBJ2-2; D may correspond to TRBD1 or TRBD2 (5 bases each). The CDR3 spans 14 residues. Trimming took off 5 bases at V and 4 bases at J, with 11 bases between the two ends. The germline V gene encodes CDR1 MNHNS and CDR2 SASEGT.

The CDR3 is CASSQVQAGQEKNIQYF. The CDR3 DNA sequence: TGCGCCAGCAGCCAAGTCCAAGCGGGACAGGAGAAAAACATTCAGTACTTC. The chain recombines TRBV4-1 with TRBJ2-4; D is possibly TRBD1 (8 bases). The CDR3 runs 17 residues. Germline assignment: CDR1 MGHRA and CDR2 YSYEKL. V was shortened by 1 base and J by 4 bases, with 17 bases between the two germline ends.

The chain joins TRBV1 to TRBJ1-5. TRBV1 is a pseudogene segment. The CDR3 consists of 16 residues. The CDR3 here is CTSSPRDPTPNQPQHF. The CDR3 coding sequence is TGCACCAGCAGCCCTAGGGACCCTACCCCAAATCAGCCCCAGCATTTT.

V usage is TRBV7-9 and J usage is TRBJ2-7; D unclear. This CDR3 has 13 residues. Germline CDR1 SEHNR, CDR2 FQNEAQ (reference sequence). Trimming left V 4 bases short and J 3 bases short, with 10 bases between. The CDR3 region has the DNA TGTGCCAGCAGCTCTTTCGGGCTCTACGAGCAGTACTTC. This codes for CASSSFGLYEQYF.

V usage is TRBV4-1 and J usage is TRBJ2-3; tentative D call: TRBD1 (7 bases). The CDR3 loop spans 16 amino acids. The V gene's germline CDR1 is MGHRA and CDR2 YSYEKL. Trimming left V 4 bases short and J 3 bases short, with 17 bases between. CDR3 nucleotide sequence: TGCGCCAGCAGCCCTGAACCGGCAGGGGGGACAGATACGCAGTATTTT. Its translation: CASSPEPAGGTDTQYF.

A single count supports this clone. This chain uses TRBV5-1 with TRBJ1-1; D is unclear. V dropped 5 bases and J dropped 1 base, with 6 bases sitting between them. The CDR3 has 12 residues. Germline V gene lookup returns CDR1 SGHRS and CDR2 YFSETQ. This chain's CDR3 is CASRVGNTEAFF. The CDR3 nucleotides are TGCGCCAGCAGGGTCGGGAACACTGAAGCTTTCTTT.